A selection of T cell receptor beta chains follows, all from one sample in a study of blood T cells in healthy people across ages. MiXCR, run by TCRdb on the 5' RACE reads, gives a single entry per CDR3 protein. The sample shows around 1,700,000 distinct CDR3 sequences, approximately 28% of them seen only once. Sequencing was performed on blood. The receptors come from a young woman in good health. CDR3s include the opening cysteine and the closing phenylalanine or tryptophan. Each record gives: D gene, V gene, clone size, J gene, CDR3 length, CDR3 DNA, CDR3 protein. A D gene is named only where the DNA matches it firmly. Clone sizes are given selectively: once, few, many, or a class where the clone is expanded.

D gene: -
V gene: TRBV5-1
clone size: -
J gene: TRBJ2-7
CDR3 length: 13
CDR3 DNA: TGCGCCAGCAGCTTCTTTCAGGGCGGCGAGCAGTACTTC
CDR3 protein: CASSFFQGGEQYF

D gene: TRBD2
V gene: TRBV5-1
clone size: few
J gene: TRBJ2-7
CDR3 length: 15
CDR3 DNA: TGCGCCAGCAGCTTGATGGGCGGGAGGAATAACGAGCAGTACTTC
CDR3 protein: CASSLMGGRNNEQYF

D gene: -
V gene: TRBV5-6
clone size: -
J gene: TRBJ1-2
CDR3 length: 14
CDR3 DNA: TGTGCCAGCAGCTTGAACGTCGGAGGGTATGGCTACACCTTC
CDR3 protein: CASSLNVGGYGYTF

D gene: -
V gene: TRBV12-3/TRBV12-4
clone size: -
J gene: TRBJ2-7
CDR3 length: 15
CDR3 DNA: TGTGCCAGCAGTTTGGGGGCAGGTGTCTCCTACGAGCAGTACTTC
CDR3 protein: CASSLGAGVSYEQYF

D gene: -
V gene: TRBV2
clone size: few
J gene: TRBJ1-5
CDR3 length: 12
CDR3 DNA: TGTGCCAGCAGTTGGGATCGGCAGCCCCAGCATTTT
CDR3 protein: CASSWDRQPQHF

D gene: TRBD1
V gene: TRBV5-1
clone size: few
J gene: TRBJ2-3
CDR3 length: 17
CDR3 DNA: TGCGCCAGCAGCTTGGAGGGACAGGCCCCTAGCACAGATACGCAGTATTTT
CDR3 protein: CASSLEGQAPSTDTQYF

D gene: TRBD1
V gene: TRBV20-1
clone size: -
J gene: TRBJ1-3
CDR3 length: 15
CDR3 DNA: TGCAGTGCTGTCCCGGGACAGGGGACGGGAAACACCATATATTTT
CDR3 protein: CSAVPGQGTGNTIYF

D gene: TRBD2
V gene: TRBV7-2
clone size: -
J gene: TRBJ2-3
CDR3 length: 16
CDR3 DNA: TGTGCCAGCAGCTTAGATGCTAGCGGGAGGACCGATACGCAGTATTTT
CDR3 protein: CASSLDASGRTDTQYF

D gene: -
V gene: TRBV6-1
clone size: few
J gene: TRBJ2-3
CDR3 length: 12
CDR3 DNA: TGTGCCCGCAGCGACCAGTGGGATACGCAGTATTTT
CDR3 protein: CARSDQWDTQYF

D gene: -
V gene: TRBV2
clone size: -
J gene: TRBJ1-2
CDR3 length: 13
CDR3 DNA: TGTGCCAACAGCCCAGGGAGAGACCGCGGCTACACCTTC
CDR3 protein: CANSPGRDRGYTF

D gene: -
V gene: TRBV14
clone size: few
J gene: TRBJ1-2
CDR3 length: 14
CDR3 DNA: TGTGCCAGCAGCCAAGTCAGCATATCGTATGGCTACACCTTC
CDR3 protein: CASSQVSISYGYTF

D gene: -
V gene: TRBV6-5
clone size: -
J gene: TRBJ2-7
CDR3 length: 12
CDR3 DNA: TGTGCCAGCAGTCGAAATACTCACGAGCAGTACTTC
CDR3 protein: CASSRNTHEQYF

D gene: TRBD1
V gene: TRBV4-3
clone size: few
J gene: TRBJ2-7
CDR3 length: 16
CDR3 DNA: TGCGCCAGCAGCCAAGATTTTACACAGGGGGACTACGAGCAGTACTTC
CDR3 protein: CASSQDFTQGDYEQYF

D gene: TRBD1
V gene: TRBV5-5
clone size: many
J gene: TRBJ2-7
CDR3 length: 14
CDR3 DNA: TGTGCCAGCAGCCGACAGGGTCCCCCCTACGAGCAGTACTTC
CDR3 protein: CASSRQGPPYEQYF

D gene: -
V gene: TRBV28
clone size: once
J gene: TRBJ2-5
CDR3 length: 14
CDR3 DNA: TGTGCCAGCAAACGCCGGGCAGGGACAGAGACCCAGTACTTC
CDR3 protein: CASKRRAGTETQYF

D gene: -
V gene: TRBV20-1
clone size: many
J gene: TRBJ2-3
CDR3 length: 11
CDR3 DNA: TGCAGTGCGGAAGGGACCGATACGCAGTATTTT
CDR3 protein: CSAEGTDTQYF

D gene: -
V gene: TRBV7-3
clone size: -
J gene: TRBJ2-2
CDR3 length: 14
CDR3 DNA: TGTGCCAGCAGCTTAGGGTCGGCCACCGGGGAGCTGTTTTTT
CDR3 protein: CASSLGSATGELFF

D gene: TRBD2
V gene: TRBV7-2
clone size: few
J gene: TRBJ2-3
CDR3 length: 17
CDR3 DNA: TGTGCCAGCAGCTTGGCGACTAGCGGGGGGCCGGGAGATACGCAGTATTTT
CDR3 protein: CASSLATSGGPGDTQYF

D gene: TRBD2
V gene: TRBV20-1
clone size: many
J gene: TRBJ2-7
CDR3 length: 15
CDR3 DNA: TGCAGTGCTTTTGCCGATACTAGCGGGGGACTCGAGCAGTACTTC
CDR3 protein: CSAFADTSGGLEQYF

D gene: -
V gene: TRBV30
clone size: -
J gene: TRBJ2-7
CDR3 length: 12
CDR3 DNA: TGTGCCTGGGACCGGGACTCCTACGAGCAGTACTTC
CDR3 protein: CAWDRDSYEQYF

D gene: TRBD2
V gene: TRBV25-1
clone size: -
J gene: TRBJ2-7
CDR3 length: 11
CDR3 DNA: TGTGCCAGCAGGCGGGAGGACGAGCAGTACTTC
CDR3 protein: CASRREDEQYF

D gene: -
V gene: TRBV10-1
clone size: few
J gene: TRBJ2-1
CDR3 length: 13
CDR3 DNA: TGCGCCAGCAGTGAGACCAGAAACAATGAGCAGTTCTTC
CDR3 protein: CASSETRNNEQFF

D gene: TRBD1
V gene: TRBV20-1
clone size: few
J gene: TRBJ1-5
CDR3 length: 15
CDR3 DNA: TGCAGTGCTACCTTCTTTGACAGGGGGCCTCAGCCCCAGCATTTT
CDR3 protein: CSATFFDRGPQPQHF

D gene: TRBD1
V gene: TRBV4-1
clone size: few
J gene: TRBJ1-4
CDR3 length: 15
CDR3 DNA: TGCGCCAGCAGCCTACCCGGGACAGGGCGTGAAAAACTGTTTTTT
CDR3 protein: CASSLPGTGREKLFF

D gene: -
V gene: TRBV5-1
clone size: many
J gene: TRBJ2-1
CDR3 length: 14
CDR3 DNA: TGCGCCAGCAGCTCGGATGTGACCTACAATGAGCAGTTCTTC
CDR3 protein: CASSSDVTYNEQFF

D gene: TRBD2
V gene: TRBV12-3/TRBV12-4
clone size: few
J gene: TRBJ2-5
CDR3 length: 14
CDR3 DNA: TGTGCCAGCAACGGACTAGCGGACCAAGAGACCCAGTACTTC
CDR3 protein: CASNGLADQETQYF

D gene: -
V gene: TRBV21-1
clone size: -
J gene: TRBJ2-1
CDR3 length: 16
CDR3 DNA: TGTGCCGGCAGCAACCGGGACAACTCCTCCTACAATGAGCAGTTCTTC
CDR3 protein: CAGSNRDNSSYNEQFF

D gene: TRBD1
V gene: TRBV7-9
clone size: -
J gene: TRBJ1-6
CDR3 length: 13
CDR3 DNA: TGTGCCAGCGGGGGGGACAGTAATTCACCCCTCCACTTT
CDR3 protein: CASGGDSNSPLHF

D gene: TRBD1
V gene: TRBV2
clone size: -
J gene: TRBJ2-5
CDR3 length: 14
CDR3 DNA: TGTGCCAGCAGTGCGACAGGGCAGGGAGAGACCCAGTACTTC
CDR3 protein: CASSATGQGETQYF

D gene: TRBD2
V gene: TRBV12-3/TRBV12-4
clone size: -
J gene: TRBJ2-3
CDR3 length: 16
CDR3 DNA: TGTGCCAGCAGCCGGAGGACTAGCGGGAGAGCGGATGCGCAGTATTTT
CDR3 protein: CASSRRTSGRADAQYF

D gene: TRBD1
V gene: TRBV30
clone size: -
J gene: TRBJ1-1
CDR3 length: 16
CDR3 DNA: TGTGCCTGGAGTCACAGGGGTCTCGGGATGAACACTGAAGCTTTCTTT
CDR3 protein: CAWSHRGLGMNTEAFF

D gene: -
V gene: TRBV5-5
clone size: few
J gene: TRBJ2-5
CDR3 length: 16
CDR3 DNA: TGTGCCAGCAGCTTGGCCCTGCGGGACGGGCAAGAGACCCAGTACTTC
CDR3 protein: CASSLALRDGQETQYF

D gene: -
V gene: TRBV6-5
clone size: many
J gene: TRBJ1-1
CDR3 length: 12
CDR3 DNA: TGTGCCAGCAGTAGGGGGGGTTCTGAAGCTTTCTTT
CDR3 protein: CASSRGGSEAFF

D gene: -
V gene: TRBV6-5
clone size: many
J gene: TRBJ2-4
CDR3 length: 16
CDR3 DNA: TGTGCCAGCAGTTACTCTCCAAGAGTAGCCAAAAACATTCAGTACTTC
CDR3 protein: CASSYSPRVAKNIQYF

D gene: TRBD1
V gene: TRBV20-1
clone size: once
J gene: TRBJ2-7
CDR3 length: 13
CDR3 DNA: TGCAGTGCTAGCAAGGGGACAGGGTACGAGCAGTACTTC
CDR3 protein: CSASKGTGYEQYF

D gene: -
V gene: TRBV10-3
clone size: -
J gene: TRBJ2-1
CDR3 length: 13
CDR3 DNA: TGTGCCATCGCCGAGCGCGATCTTGACGTGCAGTTCTTC
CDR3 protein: CAIAERDLDVQFF

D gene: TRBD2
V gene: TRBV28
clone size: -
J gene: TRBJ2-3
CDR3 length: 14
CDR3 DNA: TGTGCCAGCGGTCGCGGGGGGACCCCAGATACGCAGTATTTT
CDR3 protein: CASGRGGTPDTQYF

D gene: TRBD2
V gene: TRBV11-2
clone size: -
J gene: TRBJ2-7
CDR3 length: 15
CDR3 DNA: TGTGCCAGCAGCTTAGATAGCGGGAGGGGTGAGATCCAGTACTTC
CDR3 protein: CASSLDSGRGEIQYF

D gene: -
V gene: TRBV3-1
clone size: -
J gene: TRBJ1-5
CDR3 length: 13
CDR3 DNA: TGTGCCAGCAGCCAACAGCTAGATCAGCCCCAGCATTTT
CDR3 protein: CASSQQLDQPQHF

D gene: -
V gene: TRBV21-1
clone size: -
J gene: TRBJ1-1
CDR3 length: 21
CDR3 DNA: TGTGTCAGCAGCAAAGCGCCAGAAGATCAAAAGAAAACAGCACTGAACACTGAAGCTTTCTTT
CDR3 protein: CVSSKAPEDQKKTALNTEAFF

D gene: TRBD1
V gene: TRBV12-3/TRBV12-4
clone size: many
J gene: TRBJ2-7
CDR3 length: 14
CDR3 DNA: TGTGCCAGCAGCTCAGACAGGGCCTTGGGCGAGCAGTACTTC
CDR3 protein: CASSSDRALGEQYF

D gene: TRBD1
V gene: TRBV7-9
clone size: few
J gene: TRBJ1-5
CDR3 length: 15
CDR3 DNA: TGTGCCAGCAGCTTGACAGGGAATCGAAATCAGCCCCAGCATTTT
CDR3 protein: CASSLTGNRNQPQHF

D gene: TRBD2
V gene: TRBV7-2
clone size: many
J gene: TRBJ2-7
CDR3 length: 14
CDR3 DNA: TGTGCCAGCAGCTGGGAGGGGAGCTCCTACGAGCAGTACTTC
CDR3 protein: CASSWEGSSYEQYF

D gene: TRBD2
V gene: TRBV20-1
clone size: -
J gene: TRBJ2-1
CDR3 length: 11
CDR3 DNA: TGCAGTGCCGCCCTTTCGAGCGGGACGTTCTTC
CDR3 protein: CSAALSSGTFF

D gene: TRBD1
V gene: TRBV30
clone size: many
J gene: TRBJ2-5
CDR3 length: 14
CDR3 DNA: TGTGCCTGGGGCTATGGACAGGGGGAAGAGACCCAGTACTTC
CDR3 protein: CAWGYGQGEETQYF

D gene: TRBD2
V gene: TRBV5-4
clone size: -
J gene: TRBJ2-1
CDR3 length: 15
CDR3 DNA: TGTGCCAGCAGCTTGGAAGCGACTAGCGGTGATGAGCAGTTCTTC
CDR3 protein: CASSLEATSGDEQFF

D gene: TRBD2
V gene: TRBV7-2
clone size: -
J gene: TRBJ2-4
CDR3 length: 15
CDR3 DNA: TGTGCCAGCAGCTCTAGCGGGGGGCCGGGTAACATTCAGTACTTC
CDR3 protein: CASSSSGGPGNIQYF

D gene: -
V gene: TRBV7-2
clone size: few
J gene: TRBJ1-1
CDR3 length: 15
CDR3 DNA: TGTGCCAGCAGCCCCAGACAGCTCATGAACACTGAAGCTTTCTTT
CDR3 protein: CASSPRQLMNTEAFF

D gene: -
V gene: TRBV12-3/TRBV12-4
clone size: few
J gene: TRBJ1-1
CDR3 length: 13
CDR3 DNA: TGTGCCAGCAGTCCTTACGGGTCGACTGAAGCTTTCTTT
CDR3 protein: CASSPYGSTEAFF

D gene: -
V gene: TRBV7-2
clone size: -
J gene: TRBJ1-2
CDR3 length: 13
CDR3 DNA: TGTGCCAGCAGCGGCGGGGTTATCTATGGCTACACCTTC
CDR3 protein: CASSGGVIYGYTF

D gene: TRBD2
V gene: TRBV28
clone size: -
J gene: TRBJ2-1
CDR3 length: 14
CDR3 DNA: TGTGCCAGCAGTTTCGGGGGGAATCGAAATGAGCAGTTCTTC
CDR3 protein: CASSFGGNRNEQFF

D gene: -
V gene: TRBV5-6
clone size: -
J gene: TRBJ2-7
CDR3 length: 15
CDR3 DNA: TGTGCCAGCAGCTTGTGGGCGGCGGACTACAATGAGCAGTACTTC
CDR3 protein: CASSLWAADYNEQYF

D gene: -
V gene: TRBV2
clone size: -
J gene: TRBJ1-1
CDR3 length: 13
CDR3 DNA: TGTGCCAGCGTCGGCCAAAGGAGCACTGAAGCTTTCTTT
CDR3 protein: CASVGQRSTEAFF

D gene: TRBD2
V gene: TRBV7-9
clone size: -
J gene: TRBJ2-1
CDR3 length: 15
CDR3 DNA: TGTGCCAGCAGCTCCGGACTAGCGGGAGGTTGGGAGCAGTTCTTC
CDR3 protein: CASSSGLAGGWEQFF

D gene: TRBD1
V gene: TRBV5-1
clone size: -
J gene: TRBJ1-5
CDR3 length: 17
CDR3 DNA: TGCGCCGGCAGCCTCGGGATGGAACAGGGGGCTTCTCAGCCCCAGCATTTT
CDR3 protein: CAGSLGMEQGASQPQHF